The rows below give T cell receptor beta chains drawn from one sample of a study of blood T cell repertoires in COVID-19. Assay: immunoSEQ multiplex PCR; the TCRdb copy retains only in-frame clones and omits some. The sample includes about 320,000 clones, approximately 84% of them seen just once. The sample was PBMCs or T cells enriched from blood (not recorded which). These TCRs come from a woman between 18 and 29 years old who had recovered from COVID-19. Both conserved end residues are part of each CDR3.

V gene	J gene	CDR3 protein
TRBV7-8	TRBJ1-4	CASSYSPRTGVEKLFF
TRBV19	TRBJ1-2	CASSDDRFYYGYTF
TRBV29-1	TRBJ1-1	CSVEDRLGPNTEAFF
TRBV19	TRBJ1-2	CASSMIPLDRGLANYGYTF
TRBV7-9	TRBJ2-7	CASSSSGTAAYEQYF
TRBV24-1	TRBJ1-1	CATSDTQGTGTEAFF
TRBV3-1/TRBV3-2	TRBJ2-1	CASRPGTGAYNEQFF
TRBV24-1	TRBJ2-1	CATSDGLAGGRGDEQFF
TRBV30	TRBJ2-5	CAWSGRVYQETQYF
TRBV24-1	TRBJ1-2	CATSDFESGQLYGYTF
TRBV7-2	TRBJ1-5	CASSSRTGARQPQHF
TRBV2	TRBJ2-5	CASRGPRGGETQYF
TRBV4-2	TRBJ2-1	CASSQELTSGGAPREQFF
TRBV9	TRBJ1-1	CASSVASDRNLEAFF
TRBV29-1	TRBJ2-7	CSVRHLSYEQYF
TRBV7-9	TRBJ1-1	CASSLELGQGGTEAFF
TRBV27	TRBJ2-1	CASNQGVSSYNEQFF
TRBV9	TRBJ2-5	CASSVVAEETQYF
TRBV27	TRBJ2-2	CASSLTQNTGELFF
TRBV5-4	TRBJ2-3	CASSARTSGGADTQYF
TRBV14	TRBJ1-2	CASSQVGREGNYGYTF
TRBV6-6	TRBJ2-7	CASSYQGHGEQYF
TRBV6-5	TRBJ2-5	CASRSGGQETQYF
TRBV7-9	TRBJ2-1	CASGIGAGWGSYNEQFF